The 14 T cell receptor beta chains presented below share a single source sample, sequenced in a study of shared clonotypes between healthy human individuals (dated by TCRdb to the early 2020s). CD8 naive samples consisted of CD45RO-negative cells that were positively selected for CCR7, yielding a CD45RA+CCR7+ population without TemRA cells. The method was the immunoSEQ multiplex PCR assay. TCRdb re-hosts the immuneACCESS table, in-frame sequences only. Its copies lack some clones; in the studies checked, an unresolved V gene accounts for under half of them, and the cause for the rest is not known. This sample lists roughly 2,000,000 clones; 85% to 95% were detected once. The ten largest clonotypes hold approximately 1.6% of the sample. Material: naive CD8+ T cells from PBMCs. Sample cell subset or site, as interpreted from the label and publication: CD45RA+CCR7+. The receptors derive from a young man in good health. Some clones in this sample may be carry-over from other donors' samples.

The chain combines TRBV2 with TRBJ1-5, with D tentatively TRBD1 (6 bases). The V gene's germline CDR1 is SNHLY and CDR2 FYNNEI. V was clipped by 4 bases and J by 6 bases, with 25 bases between them. This CDR3 spans 18 amino acids. The CDR3: CASSALTQGTLRSQPQHF. For the CDR3, the DNA is TGTGCCAGCAGTGCTCTTACTCAGGGGACTTTACGATCTCAGCCCCAGCATTTT. Full variable domain (missing parts from reference TRBV2 and TRBJ1-5): EPEVTQTPSHQVTQMGQEVILRCVPISNHLYFYWYRQILGQKVEFLVSFYNNEISEKSEIFDDQFSVERPDGSNFTLKIRSTKLEDSAMYFCASSALTQGTLRSQPQHFGDGTRLSIL.

The chain links TRBV11-1 to TRBJ2-3, with D possibly being TRBD1 (5 bases). The CDR3 loop spans 16 amino acids. Trimming shortened V by 2 bases and J by 2 bases, and 14 bases separated the two germline ends. CDR1 is SGHAT, CDR2 FQDESV, per germline (reference sequence). The CDR3 here is CASSLSAGAYTDTQYF. The CDR3, as DNA: TGTGCCAGCAGCTTATCGGCTGGGGCCTACACAGATACGCAGTATTTT. Full variable domain (rest looked up from reference TRBV11-1 and TRBJ2-3): EAEVAQSPRYKITEKSQAVAFWCDPISGHATLYWYRQILGQGPELLVQFQDESVVDDSQLPKDRFSAERLKGVDSTLKIQPAELGDSAMYLCASSLSAGAYTDTQYFGPGTRLTVL.

Comment on this clone: This CDR3 is also generated by other DNA sequences in the sample. The chain recombines TRBV28 with TRBJ2-5; D not certain. V lost 6 bases and J 5 bases, leaving 13 bases between the germline ends. The CDR3 is 13 residues long. CDR1 is MDHEN and CDR2 is SYDVKM in the germline V gene. The CDR3 DNA follows: TGTGCCAGCAGCCGTGTGCTAGGGGAGACCCAGTACTTC. This sequence encodes CASSRVLGETQYF.

This chain links TRBV5-5 with TRBJ1-2; possibly TRBD1 for D (6 bases). V was pared by 4 bases and J by 3 bases, with 16 bases between. The CDR3 spans 15 residues. Germline assignment: CDR1 SGHKS and CDR2 YYEKEE (reference sequence). The CDR3 spells CASSPRQALDYGYTF. Here the CDR3 DNA reads TGTGCCAGCAGCCCACGACAGGCTCTTGACTATGGCTACACCTTC.

The chain combines TRBV5-1 with TRBJ1-5; TRBD1 is a possible D gene (6 bases). The CDR3 contains 14 residues. The germline gives CDR1 SGHRS, CDR2 YFSETQ. Deletions cut 6 bases from V and 6 bases from J, with 16 bases between. CDR3 in DNA: TGCGCCAGCACCGCGGTGGGGGGCGGTCAGCCCCAGCATTTT. It yields the protein CASTAVGGGQPQHF.

The V and J genes are TRBV27 and TRBJ2-7; no clear D gene. This CDR3 has 14 residues. Trimming removed 3 bases at V and 1 base at J, with 10 bases between. CDR1 and CDR2 (germline): MNHEY, SMNVEV (reference sequence). In DNA form, the CDR3 reads TGTGCCAGCAGTTTGGTGGCCCCGTCCTACGAGCAGTACTTC. As protein: CASSLVAPSYEQYF.

This rearrangement joins TRBV19 to TRBJ1-5; D gene uncertain. This CDR3 spans 15 amino acids. Germline assignment: CDR1 LNHDA and CDR2 SQIVND (reference sequence). Trimming pared 3 bases from V and 4 bases from J, leaving 13 bases between. As DNA, the CDR3 is TGTGCCAGTAGTATTCGGACGGAACCAAATCAGCCCCAGCATTTT. This sequence encodes CASSIRTEPNQPQHF.

The V call is TRBV9, the J call TRBJ2-7, with TRBD1 matching 9 bases. V lost 1 base to trimming and J lost 7 bases; unmatched junction nucleotides: 12. The CDR3 consists of 16 residues. Germline V gene data show CDR1 as SGDLS and CDR2 as YYNGEE. This CDR3 reads CASSVRRDREHREQYF. The CDR3 DNA reads TGTGCCAGCAGCGTACGCCGGGACAGGGAACATCGGGAGCAGTACTTC.

V is TRBV11-2 and J is TRBJ2-1; 9 bases match TRBD1. J was trimmed by 6 bases and V by 0 bases; bases with no gene match: 6. Germline-derived CDR1 and CDR2 are SGHAT and FQNNGV. The CDR3 is 16 residues long. The CDR3 nucleotides read TGTGCCAGCAGCTTAGAGGCGGGACAGGGTCGCAATGAGCAGTTCTTC. Its translation: CASSLEAGQGRNEQFF.

The gene calls are TRBV10-3 and TRBJ2-7, with 7 bases fitting TRBD1. Germline CDR1 is ENHRY and CDR2 is SYGVKD. Germline trimming cut 8 bases from V and 2 bases from J; bases unmatched to any gene: 9. The CDR3 extends over 14 amino acids. CDR3 sequence (DNA): TGTGCCATCGGACCGGGACAGAAAACCTACGAGCAGTACTTC. Its protein product is CAIGPGQKTYEQYF.

CDR3 coding DNA: TGTGCCAGCAGTGAATGGCTAGCGGGAGGGCCGGCCTACGAGCAGTACTTC. Protein sequence: CASSEWLAGGPAYEQYF. The chain employs TRBV6-1 and TRBJ2-7; TRBD2 matches at 12 bases. Trimming took 2 bases from V and 2 from J; bases not matched to a gene: 7. CDR1 is MNHNS and CDR2 is SASEGT in the germline V gene. This CDR3 is 17 amino acids long.

The chain couples TRBV19 to TRBJ1-2; D not resolved. Germline V gives CDR1 LNHDA, CDR2 SQIVND (reference sequence). Trimming stripped 5 bases from V and 8 bases from J, with 18 bases between. The CDR3 is 14 residues long. In nucleotides, the CDR3 is TGTGCCAGTAGTCGCGATGGATCCTTTCGAGGCTACACCTTC. The encoded protein is CASSRDGSFRGYTF. The whole variable domain, remainder taken from reference TRBV19 and TRBJ1-2, is DGGITQSPKYLFRKEGQNVTLSCEQNLNHDAMYWYRQDPGQGLRLIYYSQIVNDFQKGDIAEGYSVSREKKESFPLTVTSAQKNPTAFYLCASSRDGSFRGYTFGSGTRLTVV.

This chain connects TRBV7-3 to TRBJ2-2; a possible D gene is TRBD1 (6 bases). The V gene's germline CDR1 is SGHTA and CDR2 FQGTGA. Trimming removed 1 base at V and 6 bases at J, with 12 bases between. This CDR3 has 15 residues. The CDR3 sequence: CASSLKAGAAGELFF. The CDR3 nucleotides read TGTGCCAGCAGCTTAAAGGCAGGGGCGGCCGGGGAGCTGTTTTTT. The complete variable domain, with remaining parts taken from reference TRBV7-3 and TRBJ2-2, reads GAGVSQTPSNKVTEKGKYVELRCDPISGHTALYWYRQSLGQGPEFLIYFQGTGAADDSGLPNDRFFAVRPEGSVSTLKIQRTERGDSAVYLCASSLKAGAAGELFFGEGSRLTVL.

The rearrangement joins TRBV28 to TRBJ1-5; TRBD1 might be the D (6 bases). The CDR3 is 15 amino acids. Germline V gene sequence: CDR1 MDHEN, CDR2 SYDVKM. V was pared by 7 bases and J by 1 base, with 14 bases between. The DNA for the CDR3 is TGTGCCAGCAACCGAGGGACATTAAGCAATCAGCCCCAGCATTTT. Amino acids: CASNRGTLSNQPQHF.